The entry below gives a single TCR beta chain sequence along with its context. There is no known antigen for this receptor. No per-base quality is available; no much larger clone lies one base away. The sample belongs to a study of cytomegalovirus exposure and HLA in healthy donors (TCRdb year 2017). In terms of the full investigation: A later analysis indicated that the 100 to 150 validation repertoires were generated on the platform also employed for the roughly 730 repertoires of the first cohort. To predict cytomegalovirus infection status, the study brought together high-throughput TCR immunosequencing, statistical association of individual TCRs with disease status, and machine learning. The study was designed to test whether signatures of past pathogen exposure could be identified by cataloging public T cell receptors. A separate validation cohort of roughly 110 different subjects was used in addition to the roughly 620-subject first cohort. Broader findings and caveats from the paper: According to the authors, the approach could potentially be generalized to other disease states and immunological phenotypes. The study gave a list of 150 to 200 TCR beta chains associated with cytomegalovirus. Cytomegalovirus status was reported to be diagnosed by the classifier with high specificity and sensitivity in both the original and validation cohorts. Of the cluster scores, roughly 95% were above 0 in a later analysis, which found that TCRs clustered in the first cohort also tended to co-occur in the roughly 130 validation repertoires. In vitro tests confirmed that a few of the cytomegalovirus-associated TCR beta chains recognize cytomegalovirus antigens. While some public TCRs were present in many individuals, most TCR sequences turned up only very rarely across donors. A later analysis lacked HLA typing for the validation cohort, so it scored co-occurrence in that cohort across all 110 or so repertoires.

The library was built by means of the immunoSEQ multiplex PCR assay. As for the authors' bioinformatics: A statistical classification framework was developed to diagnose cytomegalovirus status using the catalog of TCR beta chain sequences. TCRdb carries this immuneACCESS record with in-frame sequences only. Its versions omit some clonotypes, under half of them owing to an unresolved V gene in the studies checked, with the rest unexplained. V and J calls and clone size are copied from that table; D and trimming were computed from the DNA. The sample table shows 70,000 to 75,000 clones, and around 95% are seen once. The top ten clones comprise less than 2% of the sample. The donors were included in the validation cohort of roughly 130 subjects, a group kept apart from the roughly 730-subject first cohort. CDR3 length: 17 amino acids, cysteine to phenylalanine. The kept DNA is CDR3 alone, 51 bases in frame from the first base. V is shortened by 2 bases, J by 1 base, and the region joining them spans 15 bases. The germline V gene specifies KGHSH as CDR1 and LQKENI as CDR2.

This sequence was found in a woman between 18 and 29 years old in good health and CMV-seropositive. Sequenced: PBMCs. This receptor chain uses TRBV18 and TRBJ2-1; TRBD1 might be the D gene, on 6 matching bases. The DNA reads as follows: TGTGCCAGCTCACCAGGGACGCGGCAGGGGTCCTACAATGAGCAGTTCTTC. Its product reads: CASSPGTRQGSYNEQFF.